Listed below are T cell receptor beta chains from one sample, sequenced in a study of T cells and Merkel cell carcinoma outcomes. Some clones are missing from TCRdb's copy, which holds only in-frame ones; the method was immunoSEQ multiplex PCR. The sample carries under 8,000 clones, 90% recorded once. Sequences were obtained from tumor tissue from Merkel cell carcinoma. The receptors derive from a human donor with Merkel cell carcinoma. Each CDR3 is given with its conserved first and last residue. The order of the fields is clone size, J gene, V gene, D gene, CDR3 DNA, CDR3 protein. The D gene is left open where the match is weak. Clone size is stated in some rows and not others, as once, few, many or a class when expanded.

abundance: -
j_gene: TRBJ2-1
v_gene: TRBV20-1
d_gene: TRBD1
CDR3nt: TGCAGTGCTAGAGGGGACAGGGTGGTGTTCTTC
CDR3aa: CSARGDRVVFF

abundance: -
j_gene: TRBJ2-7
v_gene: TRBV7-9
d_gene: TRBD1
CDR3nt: TGTGCCAGCAGCTTAAGGGGACAGGGCTTCAACGAGCAGTACTTC
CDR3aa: CASSLRGQGFNEQYF

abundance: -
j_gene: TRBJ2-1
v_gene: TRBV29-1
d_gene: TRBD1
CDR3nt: TGCAGCGTTGGGGCAGGGGGATCAAATGAGCAGTTCTTC
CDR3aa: CSVGAGGSNEQFF

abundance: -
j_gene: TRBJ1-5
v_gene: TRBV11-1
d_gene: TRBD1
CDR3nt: TGTGCCAGCAGCCTGGACAGGGACCAGCCCCAGCATTTT
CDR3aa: CASSLDRDQPQHF

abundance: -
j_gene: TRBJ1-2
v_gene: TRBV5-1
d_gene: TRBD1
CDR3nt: TGCGCCAGCAGCCAGGGACAGGGGAACAATGGCTACACCTTC
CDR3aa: CASSQGQGNNGYTF

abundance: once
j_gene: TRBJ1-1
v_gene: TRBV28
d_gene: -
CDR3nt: TGTGCCAGCAGTTTATGGGGTATCACTGAAGCTTTCTTT
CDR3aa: CASSLWGITEAFF

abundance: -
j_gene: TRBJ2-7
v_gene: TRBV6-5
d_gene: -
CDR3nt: TGTGCCAGCAGTTACTCCCGGACCTACGAGCAGTACTTC
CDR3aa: CASSYSRTYEQYF

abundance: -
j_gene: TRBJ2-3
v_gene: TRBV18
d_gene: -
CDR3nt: TGTGCCAGCTCACCACCGATTTTGCAGTCCACAGATACGCAGTATTTT
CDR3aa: CASSPPILQSTDTQYF

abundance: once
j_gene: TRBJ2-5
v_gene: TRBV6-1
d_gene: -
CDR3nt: TGTGCCAGCAGCCCAGGGGTGGCCAACCAAGAGACCCAGTACTTC
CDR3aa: CASSPGVANQETQYF

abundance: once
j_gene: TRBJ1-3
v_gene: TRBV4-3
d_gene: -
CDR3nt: TGCGCCAGCAGCCAGTCACGGGGGATTTCTGGAAACACCATATATTTT
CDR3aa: CASSQSRGISGNTIYF

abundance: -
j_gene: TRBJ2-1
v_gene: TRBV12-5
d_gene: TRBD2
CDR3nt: TGTGCTAGTGGTTTGGGCGCTAGCGGGGCGTACAATGAGCAGTTCTTC
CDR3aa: CASGLGASGAYNEQFF

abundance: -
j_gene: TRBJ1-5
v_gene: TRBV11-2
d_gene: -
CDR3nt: TGTGCCAGCAGCTTAGTGGGGATAGGAAATCAGCCCCAGCATTTT
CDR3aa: CASSLVGIGNQPQHF

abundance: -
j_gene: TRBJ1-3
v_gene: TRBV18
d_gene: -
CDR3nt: TGTGCCAGCTCACCAAACAGGCCCTCTGGAAACACCATATATTTT
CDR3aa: CASSPNRPSGNTIYF

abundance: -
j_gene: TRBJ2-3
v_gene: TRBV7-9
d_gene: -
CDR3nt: TGTGCCAGCACCGGAGGGGGTGGCACAGATACGCAGTATTTT
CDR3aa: CASTGGGGTDTQYF

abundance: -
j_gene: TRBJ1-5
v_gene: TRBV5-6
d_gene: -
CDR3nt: TGTGCCAGCAGCTTGGCGGGGCCAGTTAATCAGCCCCAGCATTTT
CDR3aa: CASSLAGPVNQPQHF

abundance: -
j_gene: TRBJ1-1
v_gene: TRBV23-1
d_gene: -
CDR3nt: TGCGCCAGCAGTCAGGGACCGAACACTGAAGCTTTCTTT
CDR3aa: CASSQGPNTEAFF

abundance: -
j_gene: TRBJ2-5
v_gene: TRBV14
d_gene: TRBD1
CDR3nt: TGTGCCAGCAGCCAATGGACAGGCGGGGAGACCCAGTACTTC
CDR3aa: CASSQWTGGETQYF

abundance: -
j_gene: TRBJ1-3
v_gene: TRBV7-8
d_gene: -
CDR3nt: TGTGCCAGCAGCTCGGAACGTGGGACTTTTCCGACCGCCTCTGGAAACACCATATATTTT
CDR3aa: CASSSERGTFPTASGNTIYF

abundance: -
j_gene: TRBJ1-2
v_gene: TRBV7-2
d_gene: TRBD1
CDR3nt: TGTGCCAGCAGGCCCCCGGGACAGATCCCCTATGGCTACACCTTC
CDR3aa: CASRPPGQIPYGYTF

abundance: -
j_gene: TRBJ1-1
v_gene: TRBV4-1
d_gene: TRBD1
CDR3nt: TGCGCCAGCAGCCAAGTCCCGGGACAGGGAACGAACACTGAAGCTTTCTTT
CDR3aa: CASSQVPGQGTNTEAFF

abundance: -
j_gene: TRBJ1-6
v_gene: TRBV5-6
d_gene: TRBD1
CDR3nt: TGTGCCAGCAGCTTGGCCGGACAGGCCTATTCACCCCTCCACTTT
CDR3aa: CASSLAGQAYSPLHF

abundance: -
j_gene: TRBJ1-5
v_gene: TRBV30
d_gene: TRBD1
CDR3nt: TGTGCCTGGAGTGTCAAAGACAGGGCCGATCAGCCCCAGCATTTT
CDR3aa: CAWSVKDRADQPQHF

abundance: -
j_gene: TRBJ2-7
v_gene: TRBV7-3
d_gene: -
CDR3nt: TGTGCCAGCAGCCCGGGGGTCCCGAGCTACGAGCAGTACTTC
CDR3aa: CASSPGVPSYEQYF

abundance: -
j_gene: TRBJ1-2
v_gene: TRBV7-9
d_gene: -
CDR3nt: TGTGCCAGCAGCCCGGACAGTTTCTATGGCTACACCTTC
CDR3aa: CASSPDSFYGYTF

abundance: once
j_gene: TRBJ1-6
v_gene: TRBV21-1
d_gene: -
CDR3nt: TGTGCCAGCAGCAAATCGGACAGGGGAGCCGATTCACCCCTCCACTTT
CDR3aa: CASSKSDRGADSPLHF

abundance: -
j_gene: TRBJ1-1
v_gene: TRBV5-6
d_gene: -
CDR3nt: TGTGCCAGCAGCCCGGACGCGGGGGGGGCGCGAACTGAAGCTTTCTTT
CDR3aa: CASSPDAGGARTEAFF

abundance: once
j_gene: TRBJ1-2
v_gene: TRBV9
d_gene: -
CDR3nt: TGTGCCAGCAGCGTAGGGAACAGGGCTAACTATGGCTACACCTTC
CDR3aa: CASSVGNRANYGYTF

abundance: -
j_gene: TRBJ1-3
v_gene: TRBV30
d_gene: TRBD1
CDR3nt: TGTGCCTGGAGCAAGACAGGGGTTCGAAACACCATATATTTT
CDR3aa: CAWSKTGVRNTIYF

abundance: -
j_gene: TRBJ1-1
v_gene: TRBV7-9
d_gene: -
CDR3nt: TGTGCCAGCAGCTTAGGGGCAGGGGTCACTGAAGCTTTCTTT
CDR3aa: CASSLGAGVTEAFF

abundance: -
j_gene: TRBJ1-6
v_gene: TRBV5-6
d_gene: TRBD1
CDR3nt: TGTGCTAGCAGCAAAGACAGGGGTTCGAGGACACCCCTCCACTTT
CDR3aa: CASSKDRGSRTPLHF

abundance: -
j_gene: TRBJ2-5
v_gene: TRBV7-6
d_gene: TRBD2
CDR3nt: TGTGCCAGCAGCTTATGGGGGGGAGACCAAGAGACCCAGTACTTC
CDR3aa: CASSLWGGDQETQYF

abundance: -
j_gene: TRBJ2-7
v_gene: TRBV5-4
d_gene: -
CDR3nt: TGTGCCAGCAGCTTGGACGGGGACGAGCAGTACTTC
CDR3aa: CASSLDGDEQYF

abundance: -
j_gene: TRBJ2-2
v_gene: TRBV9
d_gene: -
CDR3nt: TGTGCCAGCAGCGGCCGGGACCTCCACGATTTCGGGGAGCTGTTTTTT
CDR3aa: CASSGRDLHDFGELFF

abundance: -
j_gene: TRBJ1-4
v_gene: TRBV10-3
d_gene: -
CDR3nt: TGTGCCATCAGTGAGGGTCCGGCGGGGCAGGTGGAAAAACTGTTTTTT
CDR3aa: CAISEGPAGQVEKLFF

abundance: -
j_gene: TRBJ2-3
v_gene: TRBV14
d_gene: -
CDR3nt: TGTGCCAGCAGCACCCACAGGGACTTTCGGATAGCATATACGCAGTATTTT
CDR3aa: CASSTHRDFRIAYTQYF

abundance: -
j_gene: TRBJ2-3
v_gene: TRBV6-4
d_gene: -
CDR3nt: TGTGCCAGCCGACTGACTGCTAGCACAGATACGCAGTATTTT
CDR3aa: CASRLTASTDTQYF

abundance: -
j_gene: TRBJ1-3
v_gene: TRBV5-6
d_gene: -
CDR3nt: TGTGCCAGCAGCTTGGTAGGGGATGGAAACACCATATATTTT
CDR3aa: CASSLVGDGNTIYF

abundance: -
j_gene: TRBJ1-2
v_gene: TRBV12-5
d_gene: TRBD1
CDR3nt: TGTGCTAGTGGTTCCACCTCGGGACAGGGGTACGACACAATTTATGGCTACACCTTC
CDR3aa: CASGSTSGQGYDTIYGYTF

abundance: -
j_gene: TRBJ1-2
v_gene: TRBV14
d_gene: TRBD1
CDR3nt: TGTGCCAGCAGCCAAGAACTGACAGGGGGCGTCAATGGCTACACCTTC
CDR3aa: CASSQELTGGVNGYTF

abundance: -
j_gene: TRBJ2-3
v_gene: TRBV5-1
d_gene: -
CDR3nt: TGCGCCAGCAGCTTGGGGTTTACGGAATCCGATACGCAGTATTTT
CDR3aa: CASSLGFTESDTQYF

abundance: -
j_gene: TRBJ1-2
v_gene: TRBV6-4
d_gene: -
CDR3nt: TGTGCCAGCAGTCCCATTTGGGGGAAAGGGAACTATGGCTACACCTTC
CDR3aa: CASSPIWGKGNYGYTF

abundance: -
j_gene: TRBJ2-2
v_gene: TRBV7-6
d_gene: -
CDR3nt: TGTGCCAGCAGCTTAGTACCGGGCTCCGGGGAGCTGTTTTTT
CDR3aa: CASSLVPGSGELFF

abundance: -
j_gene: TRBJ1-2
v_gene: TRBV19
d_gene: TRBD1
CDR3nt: TGTGCCAGTACTACCGGGACAGGGTTTGGCTACACCTTC
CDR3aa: CASTTGTGFGYTF

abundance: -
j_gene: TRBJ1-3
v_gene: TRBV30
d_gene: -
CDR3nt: TGTGCCTGGAGTGGGACAGTCTCTGGAAACACCATATATTTT
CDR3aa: CAWSGTVSGNTIYF

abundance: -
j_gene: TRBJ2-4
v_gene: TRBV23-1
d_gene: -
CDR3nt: TGCGCCAGCAGTCAATCGTTGGCACAGCCGAATACCCAAAACATTCAGTACTTC
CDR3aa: CASSQSLAQPNTQNIQYF

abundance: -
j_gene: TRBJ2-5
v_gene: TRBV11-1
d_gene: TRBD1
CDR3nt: TGTGCCAGCAGCCTCCCAGGGGGAGAGACCCAGTACTTC
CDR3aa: CASSLPGGETQYF